This T cell receptor beta chain was found in a study of blood T cells in healthy people across ages. Caucasian, healthy and from Russia, the donors were aged between about 6 and 90. Study-wide results and limits: The donors' CMV status was not determined, possibly confounding changes in expanded clonotypes.

Together with a sample-barcoded 5' primer, a J-beta primer mix was included in a second PCR lasting about 6 to 11 cycles. TCRdb re-called the 5' RACE reads with MiXCR, one entry per CDR3 protein. The sample lists about a million distinct CDR3 sequences, approximately 49% occurring once. The CDR3 has 16 residues. The V and J ends lost 1 base and 3 bases respectively, with 12 bases between them. The germline CDR1 and CDR2 sequences are LGHNA and YNFKEQ. This clonotype was seen a few times. The antigen remains undetermined. The chain has TRBV4-2 and TRBJ1-4; no definite D call. This TCR derives from a man aged 25 to 45 in good health. Sample: blood. The CDR3 coding sequence is TGTGCCAGCAGCCAAGTGGAAGACACGGCTAATGAAAAACTGTTTTTT. Protein: CASSQVEDTANEKLFF.